Here is one TCR beta chain with its context. Antigen: not known. The V segment lost 7 bases and the J segment 5 bases; nucleotides outside the gene matches: 7. The germline V gene has CDR1 SQVTM and CDR2 ANQGSEA. The CDR3 length is 14 residues. This sample was included in a study of cytomegalovirus exposure and HLA in healthy donors. The study, taken as a whole, reports: The study had only CMV serostatus as immune exposure information. Segments of the TCR beta V type were, in most cases, productive about 87% or about 30% of the time in an earlier analysis.

Primers included in the PCR were 60 Vbeta and 13 Jbeta primers. Method: immunoSEQ multiplex PCR; TCRdb's copy keeps in-frame clones and lacks some. The sample has 75,000 to 100,000 clones; around 78% are singletons. The V gene is TRBV29-1, the J gene TRBJ1-4; 10 bases are a match to TRBD1. Specimen: PBMCs. The sequence was collected from a man aged 25-40 years in good health and CMV-seronegative. The CDR3 DNA follows: TGCAGCGCTGTGCCGGGACAGGGGAATGAAAAACTGTTTTTT. As protein: CSAVPGQGNEKLFF. Supplemented by reference TRBV29-1 and TRBJ1-4, the full variable domain reads SAVISQKPSRDICQRGTSLTIQCQVDSQVTMMFWYRQQPGQSLTLIATANQGSEATYESGFVIDKFPISRPNLTFSTLTVSNMSPEDSSIYLCSAVPGQGNEKLFFGSGTQLSVL.